One and the same sample provided the 18 T cell receptor beta chains below, sequenced in a study of regulatory T cells in long-lasting Graves disease. iRepertoire HTBI primers and Arm-PCR of CDR3 regions built TCR beta libraries. TCRdb passed the multiplex PCR reads through MiXCR, listing each CDR3 protein once. Among approximately 480,000 distinct CDR3 sequences listed, around 16% were seen once. Time point specified: newly diagnosed GD, antithyroid drugs for less than 3 months. The TCR library was prepared using RNA isolated from PBMCs. The same sample was also used in a study of T cells in Graves' hyperthyroidism and ophthalmopathy.

The input for sequencing was peripheral blood mononuclear cells (PBMCs), taken at new diagnosis, from a patient treated with antithyroid drugs. All receptors come from a man in his forties with Graves disease.

This clonotype has a count of ten or more. V usage is TRBV15 and J usage is TRBJ2-7; weak D call: TRBD2 (6 bases). The germline V and J ends were trimmed by 3 bases and 7 bases, with 10 bases remaining between them. The V gene's germline CDR1 is LNHNV and CDR2 YYDKDF (reference sequence). CDR3 length: 12 amino acids. Written as DNA, the CDR3 is TGTGCCACCAGCAGGGATGGGACTGAGCAGTACTTC. It specifies CATSRDGTEQYF.

As regards this clonotype: This clone may be a read error of a much larger clone one base away. V gene TRBV2 combines with J gene TRBJ2-1; D possibly corresponds to TRBD1 (6 bases). The CDR3 is made up of 12 amino acids. CDR1 is SNHLY, CDR2 FYNNEI, per germline. Trimming removed 7 bases at V and 10 bases at J, with 14 bases between. The CDR3 protein is CASKGEYYEQFF. CDR3 nucleotides: TGTGCCAGCAAGGGGGAGTACTACGAGCAGTTCTTC.

This clonotype was seen repeatedly, ten times or more. The chain employs TRBV2 and TRBJ2-7; possibly TRBD2 for D (5 bases). The CDR3 is made up of 11 amino acids. Germline-derived CDR1 and CDR2 are SNHLY and FYNNEI. V lost 8 bases to trimming and J lost 5 bases, with 10 bases between them. CDR3 in amino acids: CASRGGNEQYF. DNA of the CDR3: TGTGCCAGCCGGGGTGGGAACGAGCAGTACTTC.

This clonotype has ten or more counts. The chain recombines TRBV20-1 with TRBJ2-5; 7 bases line up with TRBD1. V shed 6 bases, J shed 5 bases, and the junction held 9 bases outside the gene matches. This CDR3 spans 13 amino acids. Per the germline V gene, CDR1 is DFQATT and CDR2 is SNEGSKA (reference sequence). This CDR3 reads CSARQGILETQYF. For the CDR3, the DNA is TGCAGTGCCCGACAGGGAATCTTGGAGACCCAGTACTTC.

This chain links TRBV12-3 or TRBV12-4 with TRBJ2-5, with 9 bases fitting TRBD2. Trimming removed 6 bases from V and 5 bases from J; junction bases left unmatched: 7. The CDR3 has 14 amino acids. Written as DNA, the CDR3 is TGTGCCAGCAGAATGGGGCGGGAGGGGGAGACCCAGTACTTC. It yields the protein CASRMGREGETQYF.

There are a few counts of this clonotype. The gene calls are TRBV20-1 and TRBJ2-2; no firm D call. The CDR3 spans 14 residues. Trimming stripped 4 bases from V and 4 bases from J, with 13 bases between. The germline V gene has CDR1 DFQATT and CDR2 SNEGSKA (reference sequence). The CDR3 nucleotides are TGCAGTGCTACCCGGGCTAGTCGCACCGGGGAGCTGTTTTTT. Encoded protein: CSATRASRTGELFF.

This clonotype was detected ten times or more. The chain joins TRBV20-1 to TRBJ2-1, with 8 positions matching TRBD1. The germline CDR1 and CDR2 sequences are DFQATT and SNEGSKA (reference sequence). The CDR3 length is 15 residues. V lost 0 bases and J lost 3; bases outside the gene matches: 4. CDR3 coding DNA: TGCAGTGCTAGAGAACCGGGACAGGTCTACAATGAGCAGTTCTTC. It specifies CSAREPGQVYNEQFF.

This clonotype was counted at least ten times. The genes are TRBV28 and TRBJ1-1, with D uncertain. The V gene lost 3 bases and the J gene lost 0 bases, with 8 bases spanning the gap. CDR3 size: 14 residues. The germline V gene has CDR1 MDHEN and CDR2 SYDVKM. This chain's CDR3 is CASSFVPMNTEAFF. DNA of the CDR3: TGTGCCAGCAGTTTCGTCCCCATGAACACTGAAGCTTTCTTT.

This chain links TRBV19 with TRBJ2-1; 7 bases match TRBD1. The CDR3 is 15 amino acids. Germline V gives CDR1 LNHDA, CDR2 SQIVND (reference sequence). J was trimmed by 4 bases and V by 2 bases; bases with no gene match: 5. Here the CDR3 reads CASSIREQGYNEQFF. The CDR3 bases are TGTGCCAGTAGTATACGGGAACAGGGGTACAATGAGCAGTTCTTC.

This clonotype was found many times. Germline and junction disagree at one end, which may indicate a read error. The V call is TRBV5-1, the J call TRBJ1-2; D is unclear. In germline, CDR1 is SGHRS, CDR2 YFSETQ. The CDR3 totals 13 residues. CDR3 nucleotides: TGTGCCAGCAGCCCCCGACGGGACTATGGCTACACCTTC. It encodes CASSPRRDYGYTF.

V is TRBV20-1 and J is TRBJ1-1; 8 bases agree with TRBD1. The CDR3 runs to 14 residues. Germline V gene data show CDR1 as DFQATT and CDR2 as SNEGSKA (reference sequence). V gave up 1 base and J gave up 3 bases; unmatched junction bases: 4. The CDR3 sequence: CSARVTGVDTEAFF. CDR3 DNA sequence: TGCAGTGCTAGAGTGACAGGGGTGGACACTGAAGCTTTCTTT.

This clonotype was observed a handful of times. This chain's CDR3 is CASSIAGTQSLYGYTF. CDR3 nucleotides: TGTGCCAGTAGTATCGCCGGGACACAAAGCTTATATGGCTACACCTTC. The chain recombines TRBV19 with TRBJ1-2, with D perhaps matching TRBD1 (6 bases). The CDR3 sequence is 16 residues long. With 3 bases removed from V and 5 bases from J, the gap between germline ends came to 19 bases. CDR1 and CDR2 (germline): LNHDA, SQIVND (reference sequence).

This clonotype was observed a handful of times. The rearrangement joins TRBV19 to TRBJ2-3; D gene ambiguous. Germline V CDR1 and CDR2: LNHDA, SQIVND (reference sequence). The CDR3 has 14 amino acids. The ends were cut back, 5 bases at V and 3 bases at J, with 12 bases in the middle. The CDR3: CASSLRMGTDTQYF. CDR3 sequence (DNA): TGTGCCAGTAGTCTGAGGATGGGGACAGATACGCAGTATTTT.

This sequence joins TRBV5-6 and TRBJ2-1; D is perhaps TRBD2 (6 bases). The germline V gene encodes CDR1 SGHDT and CDR2 YYEEEE. There are 16 residues in the CDR3. V lost 2 bases and J 6 bases, leaving 18 bases between the germline ends. The CDR3, as DNA: TGTGCCAGCAGCTTTGGGGGGAGAGCTGGACTCAATGAGCAGTTCTTC. Encoded protein: CASSFGGRAGLNEQFF.

Concerning this clonotype itself: A much larger clone differs from this one at a single base, so this may be a read error. J is TRBJ1-1 and V is TRBV20-1; D gene unclear. The CDR3 consists of 12 residues. Germline CDR1 reads DFQATT; CDR2 reads SNEGSKA (reference sequence). CDR3 amino acids: CSASRVNTGAFF. The DNA of the CDR3 is TGCAGTGCTAGCCGGGTGAACACTGGAGCTTTCTTT.

The chain carries TRBV10-1 and TRBJ2-7, with D uncertain. The CDR3 runs to 12 residues. V lost 9 bases, J lost 3 bases, and 12 bases lay in between. Germline V lookup: CDR1 WNHNN, CDR2 SYGVQD (reference sequence). The CDR3 loop reads CARLPRIYEQYF. The CDR3 nucleotides are TGCGCCAGACTCCCCCGGATCTACGAGCAGTACTTC.

This clonotype was observed at least ten times. V usage is TRBV28 and J usage is TRBJ2-1; 7 nucleotides align to TRBD2. Looked up from germline, CDR1 is MDHEN and CDR2 is SYDVKM. Losses at the gene ends were 6 bases for V and 0 bases for J; bases not matched to a gene: 11. This CDR3 is 17 amino acids long. CDR3 bases: TGTGCCAGCAGGGGACTATTCGCCGAGAGCTCCTACAATGAGCAGTTCTTC. Encoded protein: CASRGLFAESSYNEQFF.

There are many counts of this clonotype. The chain recombines TRBV30 with TRBJ1-1; a possible D gene is TRBD1 (5 bases). V was cut by 4 bases and J by 10 bases, with 13 bases left in between. The CDR3 is 11 amino acids. The germline V gene encodes CDR1 GTSNPN and CDR2 SVGIG (reference sequence). CDR3 in DNA: TGTGCCTGGAACTCGGGGGGGTCAGCTTTCTTT. This translates into CAWNSGGSAFF.